This T cell receptor beta chain stems from a study of identical twins. TCRdb passed the 5' RACE reads through MiXCR, listing each CDR3 protein once. The data contain roughly 700,000 distinct CDR3 sequences, under 9% of them singletons. The CDR3 runs 16 residues. CDR1 and CDR2 from the germline V gene are SGHDT and YYEEEE. Trimming left V 0 bases short and J 0 bases short, with 13 bases between. This sample was also put to use in a study of yellow fever vaccine responses in identical twins.

Material for sequencing was PBMCs. The chain combines TRBV5-6 with TRBJ2-7; a weak D match, TRBD1 (6 bases). The source of this sequence is a woman aged 18-29 years in good health. For the CDR3, the DNA is TGTGCCAGCAGCTTGGGGCGCAGGGGAGTCTCCTACGAGCAGTACTTC. It yields the protein CASSLGRRGVSYEQYF.